The T cell receptor (beta chain) under discussion was sequenced for a study of T cell responses to AZD1222 COVID-19 vaccine. The germline gives CDR1 LNHDA, CDR2 SQIVND (reference sequence). The CDR3 length is 15 residues. Trimming took off 7 bases at V and 4 bases at J, with 18 bases between the two ends. Some clones are missing from TCRdb's copy, which holds only in-frame ones; the method was immunoSEQ multiplex PCR. Among about 86,000 clones listed, approximately 82% were seen once. Sequences were derived from peripheral blood, sampled on day 0 of AZD1222 vaccination. The receptor comes from an adult in good health. The chain combines TRBV19 with TRBJ2-3, with D perhaps given as TRBD1 or TRBD2 (5 bases each). CDR3 protein: CASTPSRGTADTQYF. Here the CDR3 DNA reads TGTGCCAGTACCCCTTCGAGGGGAACGGCAGATACGCAGTATTTT. Using reference TRBV19 and TRBJ2-3 for the parts outside the CDR3, the full variable domain is DGGITQSPKYLFRKEGQNVTLSCEQNLNHDAMYWYRQDPGQGLRLIYYSQIVNDFQKGDIAEGYSVSREKKESFPLTVTSAQKNPTAFYLCASTPSRGTADTQYFGPGTRLTVL.